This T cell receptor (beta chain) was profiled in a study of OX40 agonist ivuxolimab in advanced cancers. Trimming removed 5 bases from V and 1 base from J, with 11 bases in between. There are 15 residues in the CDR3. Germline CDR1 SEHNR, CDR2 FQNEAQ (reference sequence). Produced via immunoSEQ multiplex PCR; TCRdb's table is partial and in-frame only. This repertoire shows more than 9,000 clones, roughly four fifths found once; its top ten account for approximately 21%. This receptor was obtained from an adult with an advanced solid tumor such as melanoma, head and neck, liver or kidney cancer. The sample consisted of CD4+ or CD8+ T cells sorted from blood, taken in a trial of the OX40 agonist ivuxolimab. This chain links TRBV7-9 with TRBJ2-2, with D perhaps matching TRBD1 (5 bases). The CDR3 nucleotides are TGTGCCAGCAGCCACCTCAGGGAGAACACCGGGGAGCTGTTTTTT. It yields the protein CASSHLRENTGELFF.